What follows are 13 T cell receptor beta chains derived from one specimen sequenced in a study of glioma-infiltrating T cells. Amplification of TCR alpha and beta CDR3 regions from RNA used iRepertoire nested multiplex PCR. TCRdb analysed the multiplex PCR reads with MiXCR anew, one entry per CDR3 protein. The repertoire has roughly 20,000 distinct CDR3 sequences, approximately 25% of them found once; the top ten carry over 10%. Sample: glioma tissue, nonneoplastic brain tissue, or PBMCs (not recorded which). All receptors come from a human donor with low-grade glioma or glioblastoma, undergoing nonglioma brain surgery, or in good health (not recorded which).

This clonotype was observed a few times. This rearrangement joins TRBV28 to TRBJ2-6; D gene uncertain. The CDR3 runs to 14 residues. Germline assignment: CDR1 MDHEN and CDR2 SYDVKM. V lost 7 bases, J lost 2 bases, and 9 bases lay in between. This CDR3 is CASNSLPGANVLTF. The CDR3 nucleotides read TGTGCCAGCAATTCTCTACCTGGGGCCAACGTCCTGACTTTC.

This clonotype was detected a few times. The chain links TRBV7-2 to TRBJ2-4; D gene ambiguous. This CDR3 spans 14 amino acids. V lost 3 bases and J 8 bases, leaving 14 bases between the germline ends. Germline lookup yields CDR1 SGHTA and CDR2 FQGNSA. This chain's CDR3 is CASSFYMARDIQYF. The CDR3 region has the DNA TGTGCCAGCAGCTTCTATATGGCTAGGGACATTCAGTACTTC.

There are a few counts of this clonotype. The chain employs TRBV20-1 and TRBJ2-7, with D uncertain. The CDR3 length is 14 residues. Per the germline V gene, CDR1 is DFQATT and CDR2 is SNEGSKA (reference sequence). Between the trimmed V and J ends, which lost 3 bases and 0 bases, there was a span of 12 bases. CDR3 bases: TGCAGTGCTAGGGAGTGGGTCACCTCCTACGAGCAGTACTTC. Translation: CSAREWVTSYEQYF.

V and J are TRBV18 and TRBJ1-1; D perhaps matches TRBD1 (5 bases). Per germline, CDR1 KGHSH and CDR2 LQKENI. The CDR3 length is 14 residues. The V end was cut by 3 bases, the J end by 3 bases, with 11 bases between. The CDR3 spells CASSPTELHTEAFF. In nucleotides, the CDR3 is TGTGCCAGCTCACCGACAGAACTCCACACTGAAGCTTTCTTT.

At least ten counts were recorded for this clonotype. The gene calls are TRBV28 and TRBJ1-5; TRBD1 might be the D (5 bases). The CDR3 is 15 residues long. Per germline, CDR1 MDHEN and CDR2 SYDVKM. Trimming cost V 3 bases and J 4 bases, with 13 bases left between them. The CDR3 bases are TGTGCCAGCAGTTTTAGTGGGGGTAATAATCAGCCCCAGCATTTT. It yields the protein CASSFSGGNNQPQHF.

The rearrangement joins TRBV10-1 to TRBJ2-1; 14 bases line up with TRBD2. The CDR3 consists of 15 residues. Germline values: CDR1 WNHNN, CDR2 SYGVQD (reference sequence). The V segment lost 5 bases and the J segment 5 bases; nucleotides outside the gene matches: 2. CDR3 in DNA: TGCGCCAGCAGTCAGACTAGCGGGGGGGACAATGAGCAGTTCTTC. Translation: CASSQTSGGDNEQFF.

This clonotype was detected only once. The chain joins TRBV12-3 or TRBV12-4 to TRBJ2-3; 11 bases fit TRBD2. The V and J ends lost 6 bases and 3 bases, in that order; junction bases with no gene match: 8. CDR3 length equals 16 residues. The CDR3 nucleotides read TGTGCCAGCAGCACGTTTAGCGGGGGGGCAACAGATACGCAGTATTTT. This gives the protein CASSTFSGGATDTQYF.

Notes on this clonotype: Just one base apart from a much larger clone, this may be a read error. The chain uses TRBV7-3 and TRBJ1-1, with unresolved D. CDR1 and CDR2 (germline): SGHTA, FQGTGA. The length of the CDR3 is 11 residues. Trimming took off 0 bases at V and 10 bases at J, with 6 bases between the two ends. CDR3 DNA sequence: TGTGCCAGCAGCTTAACGTGGGGAGCTTTCTTT. This gives the protein CASSLTWGAFF.

This clonotype appeared a few times. The rearrangement links TRBV5-4 to TRBJ2-1; D tentatively reads TRBD1 or TRBD2 (5 bases each). CDR1 is SGHNT and CDR2 is YYREEE in the germline V gene (reference sequence). V was shortened by 0 bases and J by 8 bases, with 15 bases between the two germline ends. This CDR3 is 15 amino acids long. CDR3 nucleotides: TGTGCCAGCAGCTTGGCCACGACCGGGGCAGATGAGCAGTTCTTC. It encodes CASSLATTGADEQFF.

This clonotype was counted a few times. The chain joins TRBV10-3 to TRBJ2-5; D gene unclear. The CDR3 length is 12 residues. Germline V gene data show CDR1 as ENHRY and CDR2 as SYGVKD. V was clipped by 0 bases and J by 5 bases, with 4 bases between them. CDR3 coding DNA: TGTGCCATCAGTGAGTCATGGGAGACCCAGTACTTC. Translated: CAISESWETQYF.

Remarks on this clonotype: A much larger clone differs from this one at a single base, so this may be a read error. The chain is built from TRBV20-1 and TRBJ2-7; D is unresolved. V lost 2 bases and J lost 2, with 7 bases in between. This CDR3 spans 12 amino acids. CDR1 DFQATT and CDR2 SNEGSKA come from the germline V gene (reference sequence). The CDR3 region is CSARTVAYEQYF. CDR3 DNA: TGCAGTGCTAGAACAGTCGCCTACGAGCAGTACTTC.

In its sample, this clonotype was seen many times. The chain has TRBV19 and TRBJ2-3; 12 bases agree with TRBD2. The CDR3 consists of 16 residues. The junction had 9 bases not matched to a gene; V was cut back by 6 bases and J by 5 bases. Germline lookup yields CDR1 LNHDA and CDR2 SQIVND (reference sequence). The chain's CDR3 is CASRWTSGARGDTQYF. The CDR3 DNA reads TGTGCCAGTAGATGGACTAGCGGGGCCCGGGGAGATACGCAGTATTTT.

This clonotype is medium-sized. J is TRBJ2-3 and V is TRBV20-1; D possibly corresponds to TRBD1 (6 bases). The CDR3 contains 17 residues. Germline V gene lookup returns CDR1 DFQATT and CDR2 SNEGSKA (reference sequence). V was pared by 4 bases and J by 4 bases, with 24 bases between. The CDR3 region has the DNA TGCAGTGCTAAAGATATTGAACCAACAGGGCCACCAGATACGCAGTATTTT. The encoded protein is CSAKDIEPTGPPDTQYF.